This T cell receptor (beta chain) was profiled in a study of T cell responses to AZD1222 COVID-19 vaccine. Germline CDR1 reads LGHNT; CDR2 reads FRNRAP. This CDR3 spans 13 amino acids. V dropped 1 base and J dropped 8 bases, with 9 bases sitting between them. Some clones are missing from TCRdb's copy, which holds only in-frame ones; the method was immunoSEQ multiplex PCR. The sample records fewer than 180,000 clones, roughly 92% being singletons. J is TRBJ2-1 and V is TRBV12-5; possible D gene TRBD1, 6 bases. This material consisted of peripheral blood, taken on day 0 of AZD1222 vaccination. The clonotype was recovered from an adult in good health. As DNA, the CDR3 is TGTGCTAGTGGTTTGGCAGGGGACCATGAGCAGTTCTTC. As protein: CASGLAGDHEQFF.